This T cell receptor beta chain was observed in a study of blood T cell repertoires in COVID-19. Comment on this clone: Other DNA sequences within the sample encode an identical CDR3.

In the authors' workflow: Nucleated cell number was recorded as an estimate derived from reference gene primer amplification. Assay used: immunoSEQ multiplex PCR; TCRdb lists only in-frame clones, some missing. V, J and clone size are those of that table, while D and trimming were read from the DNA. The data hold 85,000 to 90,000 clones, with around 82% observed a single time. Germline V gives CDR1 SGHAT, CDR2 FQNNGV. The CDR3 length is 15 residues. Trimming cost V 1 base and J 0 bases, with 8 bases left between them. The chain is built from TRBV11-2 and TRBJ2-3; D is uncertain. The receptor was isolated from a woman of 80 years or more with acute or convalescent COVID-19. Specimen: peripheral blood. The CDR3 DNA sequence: TGTGCCAGCAGCTTAGCCCCCTCGAGCACAGATACGCAGTATTTT. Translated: CASSLAPSSTDTQYF.